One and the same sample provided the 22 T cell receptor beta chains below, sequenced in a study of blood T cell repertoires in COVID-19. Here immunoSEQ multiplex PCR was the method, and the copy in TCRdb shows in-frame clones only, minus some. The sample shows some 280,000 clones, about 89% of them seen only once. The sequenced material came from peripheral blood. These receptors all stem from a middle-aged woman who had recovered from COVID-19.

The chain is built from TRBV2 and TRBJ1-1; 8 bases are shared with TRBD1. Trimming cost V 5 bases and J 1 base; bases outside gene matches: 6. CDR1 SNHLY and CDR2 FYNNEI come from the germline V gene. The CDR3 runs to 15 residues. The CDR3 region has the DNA TGTGCCAGCAGTCCTCGGACAGGGCCGAACACTGAAGCTTTCTTT. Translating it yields CASSPRTGPNTEAFF.

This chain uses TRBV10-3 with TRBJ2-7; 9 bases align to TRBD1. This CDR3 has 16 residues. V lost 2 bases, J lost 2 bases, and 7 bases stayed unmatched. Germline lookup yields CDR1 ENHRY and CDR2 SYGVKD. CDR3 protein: CAISEAPGQGTYEQYF. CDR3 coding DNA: TGTGCCATCAGTGAGGCCCCGGGACAGGGAACCTACGAGCAGTACTTC.

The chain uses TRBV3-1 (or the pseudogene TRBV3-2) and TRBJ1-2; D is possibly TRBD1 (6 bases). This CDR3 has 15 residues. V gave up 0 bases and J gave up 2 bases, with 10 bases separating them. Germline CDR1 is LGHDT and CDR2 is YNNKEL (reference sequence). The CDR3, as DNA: TGTGCCAGCAGCCAAGAGGGGGGGCGCAACTATGGCTACACCTTC. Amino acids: CASSQEGGRNYGYTF.

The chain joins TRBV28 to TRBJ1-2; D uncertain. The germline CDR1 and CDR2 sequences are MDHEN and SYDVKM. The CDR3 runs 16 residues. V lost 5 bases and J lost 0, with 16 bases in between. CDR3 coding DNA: TGTGCCAGCAGTCCCCGGCGGGGAAAAGCTAACTATGGCTACACCTTC. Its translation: CASSPRRGKANYGYTF.

The CDR3 region is CSVEDASGTPQTQYF. As DNA, the CDR3 is TGCAGCGTTGAAGACGCTAGCGGGACCCCACAGACCCAGTACTTC. The J gene is TRBJ2-5, the V gene TRBV29-1, with TRBD2 matching 9 bases. Germline V lookup: CDR1 SQVTM, CDR2 ANQGSEA. The CDR3 is made up of 15 amino acids. Unmatched junction bases numbered 8, after V lost 0 bases and J lost 6 bases.

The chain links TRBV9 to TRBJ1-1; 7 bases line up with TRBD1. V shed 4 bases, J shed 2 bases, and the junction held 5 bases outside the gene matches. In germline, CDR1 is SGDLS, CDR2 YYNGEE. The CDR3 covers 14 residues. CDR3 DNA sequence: TGTGCCAGCAGCACTGGACAGGTTAACACTGAAGCTTTCTTT. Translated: CASSTGQVNTEAFF.

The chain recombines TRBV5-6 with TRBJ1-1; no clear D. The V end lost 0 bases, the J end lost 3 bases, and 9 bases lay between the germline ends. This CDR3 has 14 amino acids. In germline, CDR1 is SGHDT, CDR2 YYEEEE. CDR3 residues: CASSLGYPDTEAFF. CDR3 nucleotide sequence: TGTGCCAGCAGCTTGGGGTACCCGGACACTGAAGCTTTCTTT. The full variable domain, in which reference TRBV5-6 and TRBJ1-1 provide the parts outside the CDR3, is DAGVTQSPTHLIKTRGQQVTLRCSPKSGHDTVSWYQQALGQGPQFIFQYYEEEERQRGNFPDRFSGHQFPNYSSELNVNALLLGDSALYLCASSLGYPDTEAFFGQGTRLTVV.

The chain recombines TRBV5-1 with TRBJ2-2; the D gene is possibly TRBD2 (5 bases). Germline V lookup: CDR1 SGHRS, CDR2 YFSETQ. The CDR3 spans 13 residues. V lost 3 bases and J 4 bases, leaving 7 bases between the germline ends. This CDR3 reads CASSSTSTGELFF. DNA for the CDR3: TGCGCCAGCAGCTCAACTAGCACCGGGGAGCTGTTTTTT.

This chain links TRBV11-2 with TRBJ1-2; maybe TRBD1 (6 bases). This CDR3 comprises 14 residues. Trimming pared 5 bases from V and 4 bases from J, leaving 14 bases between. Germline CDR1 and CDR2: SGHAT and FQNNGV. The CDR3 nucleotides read TGTGCCAGCAGCCCTTCCGGGACACTCTATGGCTACACCTTC. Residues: CASSPSGTLYGYTF. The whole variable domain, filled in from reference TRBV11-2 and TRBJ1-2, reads EAGVAQSPRYKIIEKRQSVAFWCNPISGHATLYWYQQILGQGPKLLIQFQNNGVVDDSQLPKDRFSAERLKGVDSTLKIQPAKLEDSAVYLCASSPSGTLYGYTFGSGTRLTVV.

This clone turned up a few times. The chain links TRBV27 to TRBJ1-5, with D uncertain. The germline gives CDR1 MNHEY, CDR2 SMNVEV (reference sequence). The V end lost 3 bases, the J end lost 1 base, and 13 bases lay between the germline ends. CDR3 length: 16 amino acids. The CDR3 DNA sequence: TGTGCCAGCAGTTTTTCCGGTTTCTTCAGCAATCAGCCCCAGCATTTT. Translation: CASSFSGFFSNQPQHF.

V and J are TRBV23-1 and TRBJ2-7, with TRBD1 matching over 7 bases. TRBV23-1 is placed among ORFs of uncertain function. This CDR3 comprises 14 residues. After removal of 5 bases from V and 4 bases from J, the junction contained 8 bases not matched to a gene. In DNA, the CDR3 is TGCGCCAGCAGTTCTCGGGACAGACTTTACGAGCAGTACTTC. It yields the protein CASSSRDRLYEQYF.

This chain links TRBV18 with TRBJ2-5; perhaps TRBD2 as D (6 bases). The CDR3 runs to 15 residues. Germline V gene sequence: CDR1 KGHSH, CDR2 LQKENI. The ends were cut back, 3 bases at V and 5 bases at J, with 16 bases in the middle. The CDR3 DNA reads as TGTGCCAGCTCACCGTATCCCTACGGGAGTGAGACCCAGTACTTC. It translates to CASSPYPYGSETQYF. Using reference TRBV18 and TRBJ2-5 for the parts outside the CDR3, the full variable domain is NAGVMQNPRHLVRRRGQEARLRCSPMKGHSHVYWYRQLPEEGLKFMVYLQKENIIDESGMPKERFSAEFPKEGPSILRIQQVVRGDSAAYFCASSPYPYGSETQYFGPGTRLLVL.

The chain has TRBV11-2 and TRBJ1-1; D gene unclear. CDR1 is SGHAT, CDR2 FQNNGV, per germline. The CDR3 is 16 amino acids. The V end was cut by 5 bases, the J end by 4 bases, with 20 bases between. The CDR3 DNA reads TGTGCCAGCAGCCCCGCGCCGCCGGGGTCTGGCACTGAAGCTTTCTTT. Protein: CASSPAPPGSGTEAFF.

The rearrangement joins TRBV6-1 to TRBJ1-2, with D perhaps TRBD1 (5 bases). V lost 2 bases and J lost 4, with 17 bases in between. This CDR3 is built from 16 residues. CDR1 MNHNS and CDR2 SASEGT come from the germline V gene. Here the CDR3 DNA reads TGTGCCAGCAGTGAATCCCCGACAGAGCTACTCTATGGCTACACCTTC. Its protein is CASSESPTELLYGYTF.

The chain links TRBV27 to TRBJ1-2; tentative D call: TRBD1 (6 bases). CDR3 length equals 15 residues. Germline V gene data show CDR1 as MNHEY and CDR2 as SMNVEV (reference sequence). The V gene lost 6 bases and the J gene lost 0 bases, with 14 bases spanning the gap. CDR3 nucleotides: TGTGCCAGCAGGATACAGGGTGGAACTAACTATGGCTACACCTTC. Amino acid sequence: CASRIQGGTNYGYTF.

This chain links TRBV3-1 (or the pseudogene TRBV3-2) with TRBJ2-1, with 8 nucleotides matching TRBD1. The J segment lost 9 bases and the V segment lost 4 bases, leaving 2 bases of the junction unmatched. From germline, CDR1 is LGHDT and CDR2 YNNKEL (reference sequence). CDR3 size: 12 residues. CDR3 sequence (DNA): TGTGCCAGCAGCCTACAGGGGGGTGAGCAGTTCTTC. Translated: CASSLQGGEQFF.

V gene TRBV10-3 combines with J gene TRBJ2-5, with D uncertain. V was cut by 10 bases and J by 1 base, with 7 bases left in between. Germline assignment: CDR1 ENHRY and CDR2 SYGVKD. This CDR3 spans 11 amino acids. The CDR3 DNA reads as TGTGCCACTAGTCGCCAAGAGACCCAGTACTTC. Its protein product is CATSRQETQYF.

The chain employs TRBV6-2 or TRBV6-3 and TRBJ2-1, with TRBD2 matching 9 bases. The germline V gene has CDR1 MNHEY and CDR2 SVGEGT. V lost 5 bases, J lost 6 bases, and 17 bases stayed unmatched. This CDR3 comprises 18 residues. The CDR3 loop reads CASSARGGRAPERNEQFF. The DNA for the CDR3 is TGTGCCAGCAGTGCGCGGGGCGGGAGGGCCCCGGAGCGCAATGAGCAGTTCTTC.

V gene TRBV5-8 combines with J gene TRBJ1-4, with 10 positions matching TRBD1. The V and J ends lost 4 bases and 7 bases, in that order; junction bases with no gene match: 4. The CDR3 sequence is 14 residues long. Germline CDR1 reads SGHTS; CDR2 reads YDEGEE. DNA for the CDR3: TGTGCCAGCAGCCGCGGGACAGGGGTTGAAAAACTGTTTTTT. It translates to CASSRGTGVEKLFF. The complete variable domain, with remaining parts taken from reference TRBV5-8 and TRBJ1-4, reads EAGVTQSPTHLIKTRGQQATLRCSPISGHTSVYWYQQALGLGLQFLLWYDEGEERNRGNFPPRFSGRQFPNYSSELNVNALELEDSALYLCASSRGTGVEKLFFGSGTQLSVL.

CDR3 nucleotides: TGTGCCAGCAGTTACTCGGCCCCTAGCCGGACCGGGGAGCTGTTTTTT. This codes for CASSYSAPSRTGELFF. The chain has TRBV6-6 and TRBJ2-2, with D perhaps matching TRBD2 (5 bases). Germline V CDR1 and CDR2: MNHNY, SVGAGI (reference sequence). With 0 bases removed from V and 5 bases from J, the gap between germline ends came to 13 bases. CDR3 length equals 16 residues.

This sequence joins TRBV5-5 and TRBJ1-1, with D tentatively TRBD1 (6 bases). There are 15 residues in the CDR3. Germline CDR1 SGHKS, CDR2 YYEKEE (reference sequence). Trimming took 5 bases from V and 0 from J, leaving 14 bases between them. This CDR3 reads CASSSQGSLNTEAFF. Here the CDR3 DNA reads TGTGCCAGCAGTTCACAGGGAAGCCTGAACACTGAAGCTTTCTTT.

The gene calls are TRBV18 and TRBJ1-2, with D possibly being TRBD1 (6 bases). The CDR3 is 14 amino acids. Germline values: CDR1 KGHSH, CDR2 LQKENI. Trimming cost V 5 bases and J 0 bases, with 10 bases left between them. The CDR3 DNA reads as TGTGCCAGCTCATACGGACAGTCTAACTATGGCTACACCTTC. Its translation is CASSYGQSNYGYTF.